Listed below are T cell receptor beta chains from one sample, sequenced in a study of radiotherapy plus CTLA-4 blockade in lung cancer. The repertoire was sequenced with immunoSEQ multiplex PCR; TCRdb's copy has only in-frame clones and lacks some. Counted here are some 100,000 clones, around 81% occurring once; the ten biggest clones make up 13% to 15%. Source: peripheral blood, taken from a patient treated with radiotherapy plus ipilimumab. Every receptor here comes from a human donor with non-small cell lung cancer that progressed on radiotherapy plus ipilimumab. Each CDR3 is given with its conserved first and last residue. A D gene is named only where the DNA matches it firmly. A row's size may be missing; if present it is once, few, many or a size class.

NA,NA,TRBJ2-7,TRBV12-5,CASGPSSLYEQYF,TGTGCTAGTGGTCCCTCTTCCCTCTACGAGCAGTACTTC
few,TRBD2,TRBJ2-7,TRBV18,CASSPRLLGLAAYSYEQYF,TGTGCCAGCTCACCACGACTCCTAGGACTAGCGGCCTACTCCTACGAGCAGTACTTC
few,TRBD1,TRBJ1-6,TRBV9,CASSVTGNIDSPLHF,TGTGCCAGCAGCGTGACAGGGAACATTGATTCACCCCTCCACTTT
NA,NA,TRBJ1-2,TRBV19,CASSIGTRNYGYTF,TGTGCCAGTAGTATTGGGACAAGAAACTATGGCTACACCTTC
NA,NA,TRBJ1-2,TRBV7-8,CASSFAGSGGYTF,TGTGCCAGCAGCTTTGCAGGATCTGGAGGCTACACCTTC
NA,NA,TRBJ2-7,TRBV2,CASISDSGASGEQYF,TGTGCCAGCATTTCAGACAGCGGCGCTTCTGGCGAGCAGTACTTC
NA,TRBD1,TRBJ1-5,TRBV28,CASTWGGQRNQPQHF,TGTGCCAGCACTTGGGGGGGACAGCGCAATCAGCCCCAGCATTTT
once,NA,TRBJ2-5,TRBV5-1,CASSSSGHLQETQYF,TGCGCCAGCAGCTCGAGTGGGCACCTCCAAGAGACCCAGTACTTC
few,NA,TRBJ1-2,TRBV19,CASSQTGVYGYTF,TGTGCCAGTAGTCAGACGGGGGTGTATGGCTACACCTTC
NA,TRBD1,TRBJ2-2,TRBV19,CASSMVRGPAGELFF,TGTGCCAGTAGTATGGTCAGGGGGCCGGCCGGGGAGCTGTTTTTT
NA,TRBD1,TRBJ2-7,TRBV6-6,CASSPRDRGSYEQYF,TGTGCCAGCAGTCCTAGGGACAGGGGAAGTTACGAGCAGTACTTC
once,NA,TRBJ2-3,TRBV18,CASSPRYPRDTQYF,TGTGCCAGCTCACCAAGGTACCCTCGGGATACGCAGTATTTT
NA,NA,TRBJ2-7,TRBV12-1,CASSFGDSLAGPLYEQYF,TGTGCCAGCAGCTTTGGGGACTCGCTAGCGGGGCCCCTCTACGAGCAGTACTTC
NA,NA,TRBJ2-7,TRBV7-6,CASSNGLYEQYF,TGTGCCAGCAGTAATGGGCTTTACGAGCAGTACTTC
NA,NA,TRBJ1-2,TRBV15,CATSRGGEINYTF,TGTGCCACCAGCAGAGGGGGAGAGATAAACTACACCTTC
NA,NA,TRBJ2-1,TRBV7-3,CASSLYPSTVYNEQFF,TGTGCCAGCAGCTTATACCCCTCGACAGTCTACAATGAGCAGTTCTTC
NA,NA,TRBJ1-6,TRBV2,CASSSTGRDNSPLHF,TGTGCCAGCAGCTCGACAGGTCGGGATAATTCACCCCTCCACTTT
NA,TRBD1,TRBJ2-3,TRBV19,CASSRTGTSTDTQYF,TGTGCCAGTAGTAGGACAGGGACCAGCACAGATACGCAGTATTTT
NA,TRBD1,TRBJ1-1,TRBV5-6,CASSYRGTGGAWTEAFF,TGTGCCAGCAGCTACCGGGGGACAGGGGGCGCGTGGACTGAAGCTTTCTTT
NA,NA,TRBJ2-2,TRBV27,CASSFGRENTGELFF,TGTGCCAGCAGTTTCGGACGGGAGAACACCGGGGAGCTGTTTTTT
few,NA,TRBJ1-6,TRBV19,CASSISPQLPLHF,TGTGCCAGTAGTATTTCACCCCAGCTTCCCCTCCACTTT
NA,NA,TRBJ2-5,TRBV6-6,CASSFEGGDGETQYF,TGTGCCAGCTCCTTCGAGGGGGGCGACGGGGAGACCCAGTACTTC
NA,NA,TRBJ1-6,TRBV7-2,CASSLEEETRSPLHF,TGTGCCAGCAGCTTAGAAGAGGAGACCCGATCACCCCTCCACTTT
NA,NA,TRBJ2-7,TRBV7-2,CASSPRGRDDYEQYF,TGTGCCAGCAGCCCCCGGGGTAGGGATGACTACGAGCAGTACTTC
NA,TRBD2,TRBJ2-7,TRBV9,CASSVGASGGLTRQYF,TGTGCCAGCAGCGTAGGGGCTAGCGGGGGGCTAACCCGTCAGTACTTC
NA,NA,TRBJ2-7,TRBV19,CASSQSGNSYEQYF,TGTGCCAGTAGTCAGTCAGGGAACTCCTACGAGCAGTACTTC
NA,NA,TRBJ2-7,TRBV7-2,CASSLGPLPGATYEQYF,TGTGCCAGCAGCTTAGGCCCTCTACCGGGGGCCACCTACGAGCAGTACTTC
NA,TRBD2,TRBJ2-1,TRBV5-1,CASSPLGSGRIHEQFF,TGCGCCAGCAGCCCCCTGGGTAGCGGGAGAATCCATGAGCAGTTCTTC
NA,NA,TRBJ1-1,TRBV6-5,CASSYSRSIMNTEAFF,TGTGCCAGCAGTTACAGTCGGAGTATTATGAACACTGAAGCTTTCTTT
NA,TRBD2,TRBJ2-3,TRBV9,CASGRGLAGEDTQYF,TGTGCCAGCGGGAGGGGACTAGCGGGGGAAGATACGCAGTATTTT
NA,NA,TRBJ2-5,TRBV25-1,CASSTPGGGAGETQYF,TGTGCCAGCTCTACTCCGGGTGGGGGGGCCGGTGAGACCCAGTACTTC
once,NA,TRBJ2-7,TRBV6-5,CASSYSNGEQDYEQYF,TGTGCCAGCAGTTACTCTAACGGGGAGCAAGATTACGAGCAGTACTTC
NA,NA,TRBJ1-5,TRBV4-2,CASSQGSVSSVQQPQHF,TGTGCCAGCAGCCAAGGTTCTGTATCTTCGGTACAACAGCCCCAGCATTTT
NA,NA,TRBJ2-1,TRBV20-1,CSAYQGNEQFF,TGCAGTGCGTATCAGGGTAATGAGCAGTTCTTC
NA,NA,TRBJ2-3,TRBV9,CASSGGVSTDTQYF,TGTGCCAGCAGCGGAGGGGTCTCTACAGATACGCAGTATTTT
NA,TRBD2,TRBJ2-3,TRBV6-6,CASSYSAGGTDTQYF,TGTGCCAGCAGTTACTCGGCGGGGGGCACAGATACGCAGTATTTT
NA,NA,TRBJ1-6,TRBV27,CASSLLRSPLHF,TGTGCCAGCAGCCTGTTGCGGTCACCCCTCCACTTT
NA,NA,TRBJ1-5,TRBV27,CASSLSIQANQPQHF,TGTGCCAGCAGTTTATCGATCCAGGCGAATCAGCCCCAGCATTTT
NA,TRBD2,TRBJ2-7,TRBV7-9,CASNKPTSGPIPQWHEQYF,TGTGCCAGCAACAAACCGACTAGCGGACCCATCCCGCAATGGCACGAGCAGTACTTC
NA,TRBD1,TRBJ1-3,TRBV7-2,CASSQGVGNTIYF,TGTGCCAGCAGCCAGGGGGTTGGAAACACCATATATTTT
NA,NA,TRBJ2-1,TRBV10-3,CAISGQAVGSSYNEQFF,TGTGCCATCAGTGGTCAGGCGGTGGGGAGCTCCTACAATGAGCAGTTCTTC
NA,TRBD1,TRBJ2-6,TRBV30,CAWKRKGTGGSGANVLTF,TGTGCCTGGAAGAGGAAAGGGACAGGGGGCTCTGGGGCCAACGTCCTGACTTTC
once,NA,TRBJ1-6,TRBV7-2,CASTLGPSYNSPLHF,TGTGCCAGCACCTTAGGTCCCTCCTATAATTCACCCCTCCACTTT
NA,NA,TRBJ2-3,TRBV5-6,CASSLKQLSTDTQYF,TGTGCCAGCAGCTTGAAACAGTTGAGCACAGATACGCAGTATTTT
NA,NA,TRBJ1-2,TRBV19,CASSIRTANYGYTF,TGTGCCAGTAGTATAAGGACGGCGAACTATGGCTACACCTTC
NA,TRBD1,TRBJ2-1,TRBV4-3,CASSQEGRGLSYNEQFF,TGCGCCAGCAGCCAAGAGGGCAGGGGGCTTTCCTACAATGAGCAGTTCTTC
NA,NA,TRBJ1-6,TRBV9,CASSVLNRRLHHF,TGTGCCAGCAGCGTACTTAACAGGCGTCTCCACCACTTT
NA,NA,TRBJ2-4,TRBV10-3,CAISEIGGAAKNIQYF,TGTGCCATCAGTGAGATTGGCGGGGCGGCCAAAAACATTCAGTACTTC
few,NA,TRBJ2-4,TRBV14,CASSQGSGGPAGPLAKNIQYF,TGTGCCAGCAGCCAAGGGTCCGGGGGACCGGCGGGTCCGTTAGCCAAAAACATTCAGTACTTC
NA,NA,TRBJ2-7,TRBV6-6,CASSYVARGYEQYF,TGTGCCAGCAGTTACGTAGCTCGGGGCTACGAGCAGTACTTC